Listed below are T cell receptor beta chains from one sample, sequenced in a study of CD8+CD57+ T cells in acquired aplastic anemia. TCRdb independently ran MiXCR on the reads; one entry per CDR3 protein. Among some 140,000 distinct CDR3 sequences listed, less than 45% were seen once. Source material: sorted CD4+, CD8+, or CD8+CD57+ T cells (not recorded which) from PBMCs. These receptors came from a human donor in good health, serving as a control. CDR3s include the opening cysteine and the closing phenylalanine or tryptophan. The listing skips clone size in some rows; elsewhere it reads once, few, many or a size class.

j_gene | v_gene | abundance | CDR3aa
TRBJ1-6 | TRBV14 | many | CASSQGFGNSPLHF
TRBJ1-5 | TRBV19 | many | CASSIRPEEQPQHF
TRBJ2-5 | TRBV30 | - | CAWRNRGMETQYF
TRBJ2-1 | TRBV20-1 | - | CSARDRLAGAYNEQFF
TRBJ2-1 | TRBV7-9 | many | CASSLLLAGDNEQFF
TRBJ2-1 | TRBV3-1 | - | CASSRLWGLAGSYNEQFF
TRBJ2-1 | TRBV24-1 | - | CATSDAPGTSNNEQFF
TRBJ1-1 | TRBV11-2 | many | CASSSQRRGTEAFF
TRBJ2-3 | TRBV11-1 | - | CASTPRGLGTDTQYF
TRBJ1-2 | TRBV28 | few | CASRAGTGGDYGYTF
TRBJ2-3 | TRBV20-1 | - | CSVSILGGAHEGGADTQYF
TRBJ1-5 | TRBV7-7 | many | CASSLAANQPQHF
TRBJ1-5 | TRBV19 | - | CASSIGQGLQPQHF
TRBJ1-5 | TRBV5-8 | many | CASSSGTQVNQPQHF
TRBJ2-3 | TRBV7-9 | - | CASSPGSTDTQYF
TRBJ1-1 | TRBV19 | - | CDNSTPQGVLEAFF
TRBJ1-1 | TRBV6-1 | - | CASSDRGRYTEAFF
TRBJ1-6 | TRBV11-2 | many | CASSFRSYNSPLHF
TRBJ1-2 | TRBV29-1 | - | CSAEGGGSGYTF
TRBJ1-6 | TRBV3-1 | many | CASSLQMDSPLHF
TRBJ2-6 | TRBV30 | many | CAWTKAGANVLTF
TRBJ2-1 | TRBV7-6 | few | CASSVRLAGARNEQFF
TRBJ2-1 | TRBV20-1 | - | CSAHGQNLYNEQFF
TRBJ1-5 | TRBV29-1 | - | CSVGGGTSNQPQHF
TRBJ2-7 | TRBV20-1 | many | CSASRGGGTLGEQYF
TRBJ1-1 | TRBV2 | - | CASSEPVGATEAFF
TRBJ1-6 | TRBV20-1 | - | CSASRRQGANSPLHF
TRBJ2-7 | TRBV7-8 | many | CASSSPGQFDEQYF
TRBJ2-1 | TRBV15 | - | CATSSKTSGSIGNEQFF
TRBJ2-7 | TRBV7-9 | - | CASSRTSGNHEQYF
TRBJ2-7 | TRBV10-3 | many | CAISELGRENYEQYF
TRBJ1-2 | TRBV7-8 | - | CAGSRPGGYGYAF
TRBJ2-1 | TRBV20-1 | - | CSASVVGRVNEQFF
TRBJ1-4 | TRBV4-2 | - | CASSQMTGNEKLFF
TRBJ1-2 | TRBV25-1 | - | CASWGADSNYGYTF
TRBJ2-7 | TRBV5-1 | many | CASSKTDSHRVYEQYF
TRBJ1-2 | TRBV24-1 | - | CATSLSGTGYTF
TRBJ1-5 | TRBV20-1 | many | CSARRRVGDQPQHF
TRBJ1-2 | TRBV7-9 | many | CASSPNRVGYTF
TRBJ2-3 | TRBV7-8 | many | CASSPIQGETQYF
TRBJ2-5 | TRBV6-6 | - | CASSDSTGVGETQYF
TRBJ2-1 | TRBV2 | - | CASSRTSGGEGEQFF
TRBJ1-5 | TRBV20-1 | - | CSARDPGGSHQPQHF
TRBJ1-1 | TRBV9 | many | CASSPSLRNTEAFF
TRBJ1-1 | TRBV20-1 | many | CSAPRGRDTEAFF
TRBJ2-5 | TRBV4-1 | many | CASSQVYSETQYF
TRBJ2-1 | TRBV6-1 | - | CASSRTGGSSYNEQFF
TRBJ1-2 | TRBV9 | - | CASTAGGYGYTF
TRBJ1-2 | TRBV2 | many | CASSPFNRGRGYTF
TRBJ2-1 | TRBV2 | - | CASSRDRGVNEQFF
TRBJ1-5 | TRBV20-1 | many | CSAGRGGHQPQHF
TRBJ2-3 | TRBV7-6 | - | CALRAGAATDTQYF
TRBJ2-1 | TRBV5-5 | many | CASSLGLADYNEQFF
- | TRBV11-2 | - | CASSLSYLRGQYQETQYF